This TCR beta chain was documented in a study of cytomegalovirus exposure and HLA in healthy donors. Overall study context: Most genotyped donors, approximately 81% of about 430, had Caucasian-associated genetic ancestry. Overall study findings and caveats: In a later analysis, HLA-C alleles had the fewest associated TCRs, DRB1 alleles the most. Most CMV-associated TCR beta chains appeared HLA-restricted in a later analysis.

This clone was observed a single time. Its target is unknown. V dropped 4 bases and J dropped 1 base, with 13 bases sitting between them. CDR1 LNHDA and CDR2 SQIVND come from the germline V gene (reference sequence). The CDR3 length is 15 residues. Both 60 Vbeta primers and 13 Jbeta primers went into the PCR. Data came from immunoSEQ multiplex PCR; TCRdb stores just in-frame clones and leaves some out. Here the sample spans 55,000 to 85,000 clones, approximately 80% being singletons. The genes are TRBV19 and TRBJ1-1, with a tentative D call TRBD1 (6 bases). Sample: PBMCs. The receptor's source is a man aged 18 to 29 in good health and CMV-seropositive. The CDR3 region has the DNA TGTGCCAGTAGTACGCTACAGGGTTGGAACACTGAAGCTTTCTTT. Protein product: CASSTLQGWNTEAFF.